These 10 T cell receptor beta chains share one sample of origin, sequenced in a study of cytomegalovirus exposure and HLA in healthy donors. The PCR contained 60 Vbeta and 13 Jbeta primers. The assay was immunoSEQ multiplex PCR, and TCRdb's table has in-frame clones only and misses some. Of roughly 150,000 clones listed, 70% to 80% are singletons. The material sequenced was PBMCs. The source of these receptors is a woman between 40 and 50 years old in good health and CMV-seronegative.

The chain joins TRBV4-1 to TRBJ2-3; 10 nucleotides match TRBD1. V was clipped by 4 bases and J by 4 bases; unmatched bases: 11. The CDR3 extends over 17 amino acids. The germline V gene has CDR1 MGHRA and CDR2 YSYEKL. CDR3 residues: CASSPDRGNGVADTQYF. CDR3 bases: TGCGCCAGCAGCCCGGACAGGGGGAACGGGGTTGCAGATACGCAGTATTTT.

The chain employs TRBV7-9 and TRBJ2-5; TRBD2 matches 7 bases. The end of the DNA aligns better with TRBJ2-7, so the J call may be wrong. This CDR3 has 14 residues. Germline CDR1 is SEHNR and CDR2 is FQNEAQ (reference sequence). The CDR3 is CASRSVGGTYEQYF. In nucleotides, the CDR3 is TGTGCCAGCAGAAGTGTGGGGGGGACCTACGAGCAGTACTTC.

The J gene is TRBJ1-1, the V gene TRBV4-1; D unresolved. V shed 1 base and J shed 0 bases, with 6 bases lying between them. The length of the CDR3 is 14 residues. The V gene's germline CDR1 is MGHRA and CDR2 YSYEKL. The CDR3 loop is CASSQGPMNTEAFF. In DNA, the CDR3 is TGCGCCAGCAGCCAAGGCCCTATGAACACTGAAGCTTTCTTT.

This clone is a singleton in its sample. V gene TRBV2 combines with J gene TRBJ2-1; TRBD2 matches at 10 bases. In germline, CDR1 is SNHLY, CDR2 FYNNEI. The CDR3 extends over 16 amino acids. V lost 6 bases to trimming and J lost 1 base; unmatched junction nucleotides: 6. The DNA of the CDR3 is TGTGCCAGCAGACTAGCGGGATGGATTTCCTACAATGAGCAGTTCTTC. Amino acid sequence: CASRLAGWISYNEQFF.

The chain couples TRBV7-2 to TRBJ2-3; D is uncertain. V lost 1 base and J 1 base, leaving 9 bases between the germline ends. The CDR3 totals 15 residues. Germline CDR1 is SGHTA and CDR2 is FQGNSA. The CDR3: CASSLGAVGTDTQYF. Here the CDR3 DNA reads TGTGCCAGCAGCTTAGGAGCTGTGGGCACAGATACGCAGTATTTT.

The chain carries TRBV29-1 and TRBJ2-5, with a tentative D call TRBD1 (6 bases). V was shortened by 7 bases and J by 2 bases, with 11 bases between the two germline ends. The CDR3 loop spans 12 amino acids. Per the germline V gene, CDR1 is SQVTM and CDR2 is ANQGSEA. The chain's CDR3 is CSADREQETQYF. CDR3 in DNA: TGCAGCGCGGACAGAGAGCAAGAGACCCAGTACTTC.

V is TRBV5-1 and J is TRBJ2-7, with TRBD2 identical over 7 bases. This CDR3 is 15 amino acids long. V lost 0 bases, J lost 3 bases, and 6 bases stayed unmatched. CDR1 and CDR2 (germline): SGHRS, YFSETQ. The CDR3 spells CASSLEAGVSYEQYF. Here the CDR3 DNA reads TGCGCCAGCAGCTTGGAGGCGGGAGTTAGCTACGAGCAGTACTTC.

The chain employs TRBV6-6 and TRBJ2-5; D is undetermined. Germline CDR1 reads MNHNY; CDR2 reads SVGAGI (reference sequence). The CDR3 sequence is 11 residues long. The V gene lost 6 bases and the J gene lost 3 bases, with 5 bases spanning the gap. The CDR3, as DNA: TGTGCCAGCAGCCAGAAAGAGACCCAGTACTTC. Its translation: CASSQKETQYF.

This clone was seen once. A junction boundary mismatches the germline segment, possibly from a read error. CDR3 DNA sequence: TGCAGTGCACATACCCTAGCCAAAAACAGTCAGTACTTC. Its protein product is CSAHTLAKNSQYF. The rearrangement uses TRBV29-1 and TRBJ2-4, with D possibly being TRBD2 (5 bases). Germline CDR1 reads SQVTM; CDR2 reads ANQGSEA. The CDR3 contains 13 residues.

This clone was found once. This chain uses TRBV4-2 with TRBJ2-1; 7 bases are a match to TRBD1. The CDR3 extends over 13 amino acids. The V gene's germline CDR1 is LGHNA and CDR2 YNFKEQ. The V and J ends lost 4 bases and 6 bases, in that order; junction bases with no gene match: 3. CDR3 in amino acids: CASSPGTANEQFF. The CDR3 DNA reads TGTGCCAGCAGCCCAGGGACAGCCAATGAGCAGTTCTTC.